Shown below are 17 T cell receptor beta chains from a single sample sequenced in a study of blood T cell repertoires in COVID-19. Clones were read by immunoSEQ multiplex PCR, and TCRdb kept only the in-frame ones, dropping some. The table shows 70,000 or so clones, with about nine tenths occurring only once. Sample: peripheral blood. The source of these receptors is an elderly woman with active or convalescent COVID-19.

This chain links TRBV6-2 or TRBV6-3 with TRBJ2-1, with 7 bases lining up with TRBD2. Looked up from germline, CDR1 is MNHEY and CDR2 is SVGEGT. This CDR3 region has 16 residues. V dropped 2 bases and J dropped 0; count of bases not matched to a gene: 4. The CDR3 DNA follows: TGTGCCAGCAGTTACCCACCGGGGGGCTCCTACAATGAGCAGTTCTTC. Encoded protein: CASSYPPGGSYNEQFF.

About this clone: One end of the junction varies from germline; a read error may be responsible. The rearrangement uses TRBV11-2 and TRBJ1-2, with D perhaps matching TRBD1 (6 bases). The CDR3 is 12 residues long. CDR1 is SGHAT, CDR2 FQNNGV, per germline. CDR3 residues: CASRSGSGAHLF. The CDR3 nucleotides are TGTGCCAGCAGGTCCGGCTCAGGGGCGCACCTCTTC.

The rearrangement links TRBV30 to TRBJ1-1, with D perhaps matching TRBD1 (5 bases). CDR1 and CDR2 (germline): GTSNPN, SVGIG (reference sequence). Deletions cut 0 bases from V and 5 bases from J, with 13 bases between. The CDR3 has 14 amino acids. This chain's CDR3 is CAWSVSVRGTEAFF. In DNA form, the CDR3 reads TGTGCCTGGAGTGTCTCGGTTAGGGGTACTGAAGCTTTCTTT. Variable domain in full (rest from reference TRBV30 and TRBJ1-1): SQTIHQWPATLVQPVGSPLSLECTVEGTSNPNLYWYRQAAGRGLQLLFYSVGIGQISSEVPQNLSASRPQDRQFILSSKKLLLSDSGFYLCAWSVSVRGTEAFFGQGTRLTVV.

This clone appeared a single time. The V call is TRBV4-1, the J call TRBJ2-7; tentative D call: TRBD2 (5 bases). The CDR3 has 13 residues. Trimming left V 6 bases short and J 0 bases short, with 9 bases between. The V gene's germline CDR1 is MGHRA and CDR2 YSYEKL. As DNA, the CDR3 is TGCGCCAGCAGTAAGCGGAACTCCTACGAGCAGTACTTC. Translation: CASSKRNSYEQYF.

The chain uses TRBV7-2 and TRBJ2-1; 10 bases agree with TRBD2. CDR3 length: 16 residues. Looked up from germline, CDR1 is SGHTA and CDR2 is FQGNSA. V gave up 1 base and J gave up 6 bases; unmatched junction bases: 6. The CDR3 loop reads CASSLEAGGRGNEQFF. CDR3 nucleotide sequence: TGTGCCAGCAGCTTAGAAGCGGGGGGGCGTGGCAATGAGCAGTTCTTC.

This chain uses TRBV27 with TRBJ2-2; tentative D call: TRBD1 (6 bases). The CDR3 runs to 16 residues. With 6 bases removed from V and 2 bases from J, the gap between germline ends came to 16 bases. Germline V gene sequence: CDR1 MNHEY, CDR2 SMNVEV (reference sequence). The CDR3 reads CASRTNRAPNTGELFF. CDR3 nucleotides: TGTGCCAGCAGAACCAACAGGGCCCCCAACACCGGGGAGCTGTTTTTT.

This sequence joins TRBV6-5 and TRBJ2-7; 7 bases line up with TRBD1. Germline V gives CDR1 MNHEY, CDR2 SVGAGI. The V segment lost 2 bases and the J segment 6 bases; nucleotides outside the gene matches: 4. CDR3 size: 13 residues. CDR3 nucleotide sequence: TGTGCCAGCAGTTACCCGAACAGGGGCGAGCAGTACTTC. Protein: CASSYPNRGEQYF.

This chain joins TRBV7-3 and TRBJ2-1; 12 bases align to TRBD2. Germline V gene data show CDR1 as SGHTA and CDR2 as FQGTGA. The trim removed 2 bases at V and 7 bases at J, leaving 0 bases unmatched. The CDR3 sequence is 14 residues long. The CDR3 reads CASSLGTSGNEQFF. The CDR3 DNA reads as TGTGCCAGCAGCTTAGGGACTAGCGGGAATGAGCAGTTCTTC.

CDR3 protein: CASSIPGAHSPLHF. CDR3 coding DNA: TGTGCCAGTAGTATCCCAGGGGCCCATTCACCCCTCCACTTT. The chain has TRBV19 and TRBJ1-6; TRBD1 is a possible D gene (6 bases). V was trimmed by 3 bases and J by 8 bases, leaving 11 bases between them. Germline assignment: CDR1 LNHDA and CDR2 SQIVND (reference sequence). The CDR3 covers 14 residues.

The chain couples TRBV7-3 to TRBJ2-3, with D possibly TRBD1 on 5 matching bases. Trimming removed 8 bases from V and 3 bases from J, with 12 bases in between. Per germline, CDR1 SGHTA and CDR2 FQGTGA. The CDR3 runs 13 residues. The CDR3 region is CASGARVTDTQYF. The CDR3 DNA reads TGTGCCAGCGGGGCAAGAGTTACAGATACGCAGTATTTT.

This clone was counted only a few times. The CDR3 sequence: CASSEFGYSGNTIYF. The CDR3 bases are TGTGCCAGCAGTGAATTCGGGTATTCCGGAAACACCATATATTTT. The J gene is TRBJ1-3, the V gene TRBV6-1; D gene unclear. The CDR3 length is 15 residues. Trimming left V 2 bases short and J 4 bases short, with 12 bases between. Germline V gene lookup returns CDR1 MNHNS and CDR2 SASEGT.

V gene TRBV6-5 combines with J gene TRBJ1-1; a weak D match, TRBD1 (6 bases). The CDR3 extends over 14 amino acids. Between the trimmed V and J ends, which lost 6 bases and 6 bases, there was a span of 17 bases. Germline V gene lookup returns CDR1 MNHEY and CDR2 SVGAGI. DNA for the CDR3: TGTGCCAGCAGGCCAGGGGCCCGGTTGGCTGAAGCTTTCTTT. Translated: CASRPGARLAEAFF.

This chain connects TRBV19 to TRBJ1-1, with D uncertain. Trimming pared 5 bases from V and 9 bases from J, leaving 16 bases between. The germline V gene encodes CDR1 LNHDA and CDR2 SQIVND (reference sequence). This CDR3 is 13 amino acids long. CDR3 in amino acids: CASSWAQEPKAFF. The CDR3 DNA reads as TGTGCCAGTAGTTGGGCCCAGGAACCAAAAGCTTTCTTT.

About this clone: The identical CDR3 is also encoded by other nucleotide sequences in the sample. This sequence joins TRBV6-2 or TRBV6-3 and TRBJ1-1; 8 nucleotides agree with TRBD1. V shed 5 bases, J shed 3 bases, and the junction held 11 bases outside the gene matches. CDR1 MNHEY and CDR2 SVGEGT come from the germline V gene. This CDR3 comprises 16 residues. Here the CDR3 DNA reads TGTGCCAGCAGTGACAGGGGCGGGGGACCTGACACTGAAGCTTTCTTT. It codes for CASSDRGGGPDTEAFF.

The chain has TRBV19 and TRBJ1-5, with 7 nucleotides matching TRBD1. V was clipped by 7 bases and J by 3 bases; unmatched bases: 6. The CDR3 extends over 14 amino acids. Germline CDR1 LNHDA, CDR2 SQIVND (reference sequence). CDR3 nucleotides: TGTGCCAGTAAGAAGGGACAGAACAATCAGCCCCAGCATTTT. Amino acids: CASKKGQNNQPQHF.

CDR3 coding DNA: TGTGCCATCAGTGAGCAGGGAAGTCGGCAGGGGGCCGGGGAGCTGTTTTTT. Protein sequence: CAISEQGSRQGAGELFF. This chain joins TRBV10-3 and TRBJ2-2, with TRBD1 matching over 7 bases. This CDR3 has 17 amino acids. The V and J ends lost 2 bases and 6 bases, in that order; junction bases with no gene match: 12. CDR1 and CDR2 from the germline V gene are ENHRY and SYGVKD.

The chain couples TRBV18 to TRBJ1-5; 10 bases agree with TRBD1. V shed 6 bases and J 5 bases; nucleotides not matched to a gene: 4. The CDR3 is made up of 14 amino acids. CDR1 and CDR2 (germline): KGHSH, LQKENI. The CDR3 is CASSGGTGDQPQHF. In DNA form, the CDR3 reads TGTGCCAGCTCGGGCGGGACAGGGGATCAGCCCCAGCATTTT.